What follows are 10 T cell receptor beta chains derived from one specimen sequenced in a study of blood T cells in healthy people across ages. Then a second PCR, running about 6 to 11 cycles, was carried out with a sample-barcoded 5' primer and a J-beta primer mix. TCRdb ran MiXCR on the 5' RACE reads and lists one entry per CDR3 protein. In the table there are fewer than 800,000 distinct CDR3 sequences, approximately 30% of which are singletons. Sequencing was done on a sample of blood. Receptor source: a woman older than 75 in good health.

There are many counts of this clonotype. V gene TRBV6-1 combines with J gene TRBJ1-2; weak D call: TRBD1 (5 bases). Germline CDR1 reads MNHNS; CDR2 reads SASEGT. V lost 6 bases and J lost 3, with 14 bases in between. This CDR3 has 14 amino acids. Here the CDR3 DNA reads TGTGCCAGCAGACAGGCCGCGCGGGACTATGGCTACACCTTC. Translated: CASRQAARDYGYTF.

On this clonotype: Just one base apart from a much larger clone, this may be a read error. V and J are TRBV2 and TRBJ2-1; 8 bases align to TRBD1. Losses at the gene ends were 10 bases for V and 13 bases for J; bases not matched to a gene: 15. Germline V gene data show CDR1 as SNHLY and CDR2 as FYNNEI. The CDR3 spans 13 residues. The chain's CDR3 is CAIPDRVGETQFF. The CDR3 DNA reads as TGTGCCATCCCGGACAGGGTTGGCGAGACCCAGTTCTTC. The full variable domain, with the rest looked up from reference TRBV2 and TRBJ2-1, is EPEVTQTPSHQVTQMGQEVILRCVPISNHLYFYWYRQILGQKVEFLVSFYNNEISEKSEIFDDQFSVERPDGSNFTLKIRSTKLEDSAMYFCAIPDRVGETQFFGPGTRLTVL.

This clonotype was seen ten or more times. CDR3 region: CASSQDQGVDYGYTF. In DNA, the CDR3 is TGTGCCAGCAGCCAAGATCAAGGGGTGGACTATGGCTACACCTTC. This rearrangement joins TRBV4-2 to TRBJ1-2, with a possible D match to TRBD1 (5 bases). The CDR3 spans 15 residues. The germline V gene has CDR1 LGHNA and CDR2 YNFKEQ. Trimming stripped 0 bases from V and 3 bases from J, with 11 bases between.

This clonotype was observed a handful of times. This may come from a read error, since a much larger clone is one base off. The genes are TRBV12-3 or TRBV12-4 and TRBJ2-6; weak D call: TRBD1 (5 bases). The CDR3 spans 13 residues. The CDR3 is CASKYSGANVRTF. The CDR3 DNA reads as TGTGCCAGTAAATACTCTGGGGCCAACGTCCGGACTTTC.

This chain connects TRBV29-1 to TRBJ2-1, with 10 bases matching TRBD1. There are 13 residues in the CDR3. V dropped 6 bases and J dropped 8; count of bases not matched to a gene: 7. Germline V gene data show CDR1 as SQVTM and CDR2 as ANQGSEA. CDR3 nucleotides: TGCAGCGTCGTCGGGACAGGGGTCGATGAGCAGTTCTTC. This encodes CSVVGTGVDEQFF.

This rearrangement joins TRBV4-3 to TRBJ2-4, with 7 bases that match TRBD1. CDR3 size: 14 residues. V shed 0 bases, J shed 7 bases, and the junction held 3 bases outside the gene matches. Germline V CDR1 and CDR2: LGHNA, YSLEER. The CDR3 loop is CASSQDLGQNIQYF. DNA of the CDR3: TGCGCCAGCAGCCAAGATCTGGGACAGAACATTCAGTACTTC.

The chain has TRBV28 and TRBJ2-7, with TRBD1 identical over 8 bases. V shed 4 bases, J shed 3 bases, and the junction held 2 bases outside the gene matches. The CDR3 is made up of 13 amino acids. Germline values: CDR1 MDHEN, CDR2 SYDVKM. The CDR3 is CASSSQGDYEQYF. CDR3 bases: TGTGCCAGCAGTTCACAGGGGGACTACGAGCAGTACTTC.

This clonotype has a handful of counts. The rearrangement joins TRBV18 to TRBJ1-5; 7 bases agree with TRBD1. CDR3 length: 15 amino acids. CDR1 is KGHSH and CDR2 is LQKENI in the germline V gene. The ends lost 4 bases at V and 6 bases at J; junction bases unmatched: 9. The CDR3 region has the DNA TGTGCCAGCTCACTTGGACAGGCCAGAGGTCAGCCCCAGCATTTT. It is translated as CASSLGQARGQPQHF.

Notes on this clonotype: One end of the junction does not line up with germline, which may come from a read error. This chain links TRBV5-1 with TRBJ2-6, with 9 nucleotides matching TRBD1. The length of the CDR3 is 18 residues. Germline CDR1 SGHRS, CDR2 YFSETQ. CDR3 sequence: CASSGGTGFVSGAKVLTF. DNA of the CDR3: TGCGCCAGCAGCGGCGGGACAGGGTTTGTTTCTGGGGCCAAGGTCCTGACTTTC.

The genes are TRBV7-9 and TRBJ1-1, with unresolved D. Germline CDR1 and CDR2: SEHNR and FQNEAQ (reference sequence). Trimming took off 5 bases at V and 8 bases at J, with 15 bases between the two ends. The CDR3 covers 13 residues. The CDR3 loop reads CASSPSGASEAFF. For the CDR3, the DNA is TGTGCCAGCAGCCCCTCAGGAGCGTCCGAAGCTTTCTTT.